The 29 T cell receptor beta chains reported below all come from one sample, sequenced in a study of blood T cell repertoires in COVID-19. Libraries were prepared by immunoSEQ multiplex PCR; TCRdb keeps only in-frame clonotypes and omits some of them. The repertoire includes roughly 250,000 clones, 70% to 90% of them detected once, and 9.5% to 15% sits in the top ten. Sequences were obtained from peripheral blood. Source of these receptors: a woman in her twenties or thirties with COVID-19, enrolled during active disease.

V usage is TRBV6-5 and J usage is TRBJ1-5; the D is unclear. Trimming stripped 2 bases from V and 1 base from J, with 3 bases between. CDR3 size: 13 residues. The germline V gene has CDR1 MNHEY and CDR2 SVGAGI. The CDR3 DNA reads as TGTGCCAGCAGTTACCAAAGCAATCAGCCCCAGCATTTT. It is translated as CASSYQSNQPQHF.

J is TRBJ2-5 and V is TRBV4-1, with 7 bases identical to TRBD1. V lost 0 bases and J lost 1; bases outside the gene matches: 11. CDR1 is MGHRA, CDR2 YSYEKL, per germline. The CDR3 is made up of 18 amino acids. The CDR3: CASSQEPLGQRSQETQYF. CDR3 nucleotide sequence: TGCGCCAGCAGCCAAGAACCACTGGGACAGCGAAGCCAAGAGACCCAGTACTTC.

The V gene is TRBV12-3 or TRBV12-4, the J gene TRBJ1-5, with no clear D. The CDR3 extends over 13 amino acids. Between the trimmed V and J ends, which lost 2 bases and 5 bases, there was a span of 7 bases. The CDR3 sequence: CASSLNRYQPQHF. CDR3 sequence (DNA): TGTGCCAGCAGTTTAAACAGATATCAGCCCCAGCATTTT.

CDR3 protein: CASSLTTSYEQYF. The CDR3 DNA reads as TGTGCCAGCAGCCTCACGACTAGCTACGAGCAGTACTTC. This sequence joins TRBV7-9 and TRBJ2-7; D is possibly TRBD2 (6 bases). This CDR3 has 13 residues. Trimming removed 5 bases from V and 3 bases from J, with 11 bases in between. Looked up from germline, CDR1 is SEHNR and CDR2 is FQNEAQ (reference sequence).

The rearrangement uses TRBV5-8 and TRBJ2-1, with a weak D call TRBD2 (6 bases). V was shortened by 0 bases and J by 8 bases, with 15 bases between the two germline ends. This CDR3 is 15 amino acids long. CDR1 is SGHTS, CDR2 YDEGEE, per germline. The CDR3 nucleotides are TGTGCCAGCAGCTTGGAGGTCGGGGGAGTGGATGAGCAGTTCTTC. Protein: CASSLEVGGVDEQFF. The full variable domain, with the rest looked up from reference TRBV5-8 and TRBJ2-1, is EAGVTQSPTHLIKTRGQQATLRCSPISGHTSVYWYQQALGLGLQFLLWYDEGEERNRGNFPPRFSGRQFPNYSSELNVNALELEDSALYLCASSLEVGGVDEQFFGPGTRLTVL.

The CDR3 nucleotides read TGTGCCAGCAGGGCTAGCGGGGGGTTATCAGATACGCAGTATTTT. Translation: CASRASGGLSDTQYF. The chain employs TRBV7-6 and TRBJ2-3, with 11 bases fitting TRBD2. V was pared by 6 bases and J by 4 bases, with 6 bases of the junction left unmatched. The CDR3 has 15 amino acids. Germline CDR1 is SGHVS and CDR2 is FNYEAQ.

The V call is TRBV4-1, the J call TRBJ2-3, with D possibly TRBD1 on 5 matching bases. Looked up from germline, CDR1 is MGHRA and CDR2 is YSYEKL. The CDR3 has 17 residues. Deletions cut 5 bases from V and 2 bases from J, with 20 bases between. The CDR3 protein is CASSKTAGNRNTDTQYF. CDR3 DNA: TGCGCCAGCAGCAAGACAGCCGGTAACAGGAACACAGATACGCAGTATTTT.

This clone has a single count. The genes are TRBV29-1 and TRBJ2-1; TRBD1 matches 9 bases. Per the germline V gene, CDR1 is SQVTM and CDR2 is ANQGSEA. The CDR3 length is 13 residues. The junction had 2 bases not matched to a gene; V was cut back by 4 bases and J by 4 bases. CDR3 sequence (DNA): TGCAGCGTTGTTGGGACAGGGTACAATGAGCAGTTCTTC. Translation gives CSVVGTGYNEQFF.

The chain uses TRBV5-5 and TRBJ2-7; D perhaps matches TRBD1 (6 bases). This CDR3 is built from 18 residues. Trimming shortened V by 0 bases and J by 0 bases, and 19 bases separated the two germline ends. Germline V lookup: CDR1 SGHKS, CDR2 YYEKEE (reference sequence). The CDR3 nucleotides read TGTGCCAGCAGCTTGGCTTGGGTGGGGACATTCAGCTCCTACGAGCAGTACTTC. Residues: CASSLAWVGTFSSYEQYF.

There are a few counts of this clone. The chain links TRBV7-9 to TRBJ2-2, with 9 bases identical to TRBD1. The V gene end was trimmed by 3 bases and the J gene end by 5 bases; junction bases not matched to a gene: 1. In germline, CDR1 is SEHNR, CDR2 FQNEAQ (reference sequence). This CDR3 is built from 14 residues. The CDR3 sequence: CASSFGQGTGELFF. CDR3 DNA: TGTGCCAGCAGCTTTGGACAGGGGACCGGGGAGCTGTTTTTT.

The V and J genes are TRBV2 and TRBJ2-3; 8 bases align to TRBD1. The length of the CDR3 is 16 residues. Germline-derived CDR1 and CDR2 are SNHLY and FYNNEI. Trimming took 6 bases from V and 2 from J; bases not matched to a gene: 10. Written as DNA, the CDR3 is TGTGCCAGCAGCCAGGGGGCTTTCGGCTACACAGATACGCAGTATTTT. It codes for CASSQGAFGYTDTQYF.

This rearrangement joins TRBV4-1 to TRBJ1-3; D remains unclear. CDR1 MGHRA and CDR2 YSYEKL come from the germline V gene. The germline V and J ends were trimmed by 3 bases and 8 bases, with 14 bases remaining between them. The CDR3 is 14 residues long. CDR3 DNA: TGCGCCAGCAGCCAGAGTCCCCGTCCGGACACCATATATTTT. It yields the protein CASSQSPRPDTIYF.

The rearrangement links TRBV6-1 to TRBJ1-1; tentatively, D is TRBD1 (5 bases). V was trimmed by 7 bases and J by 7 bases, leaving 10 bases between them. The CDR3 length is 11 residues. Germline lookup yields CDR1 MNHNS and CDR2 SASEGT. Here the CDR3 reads CASTYGGEAFF. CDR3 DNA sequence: TGTGCCAGCACCTACGGGGGTGAAGCTTTCTTT.

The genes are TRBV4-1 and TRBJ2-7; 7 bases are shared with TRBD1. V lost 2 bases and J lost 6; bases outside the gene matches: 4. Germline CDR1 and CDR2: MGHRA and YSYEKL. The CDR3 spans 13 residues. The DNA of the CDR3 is TGCGCCAGCAGCCAAACAGGGGTATTCGAGCAGTACTTC. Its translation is CASSQTGVFEQYF.

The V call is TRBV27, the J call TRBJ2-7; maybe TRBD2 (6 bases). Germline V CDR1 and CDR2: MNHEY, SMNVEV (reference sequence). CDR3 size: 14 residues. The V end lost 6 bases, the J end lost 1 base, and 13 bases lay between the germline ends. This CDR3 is CASSPLGLSYEQYF. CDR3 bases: TGTGCCAGCAGCCCACTGGGACTGTCCTACGAGCAGTACTTC.

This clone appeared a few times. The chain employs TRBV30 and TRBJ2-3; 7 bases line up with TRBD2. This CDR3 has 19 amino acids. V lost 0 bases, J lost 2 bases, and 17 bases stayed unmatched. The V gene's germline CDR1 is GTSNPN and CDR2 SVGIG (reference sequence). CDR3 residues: CAWSVISSGGSGSTDTQYF. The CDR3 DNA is TGTGCCTGGAGTGTAATTTCTTCCGGGGGTAGCGGGTCCACAGATACGCAGTATTTT.

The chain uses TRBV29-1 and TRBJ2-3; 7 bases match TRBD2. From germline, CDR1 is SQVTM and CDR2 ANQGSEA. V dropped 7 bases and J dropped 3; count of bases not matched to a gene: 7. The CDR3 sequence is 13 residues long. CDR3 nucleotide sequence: TGCAGCGGCTTGTGGGGGGGAACAGATACGCAGTATTTT. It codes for CSGLWGGTDTQYF.

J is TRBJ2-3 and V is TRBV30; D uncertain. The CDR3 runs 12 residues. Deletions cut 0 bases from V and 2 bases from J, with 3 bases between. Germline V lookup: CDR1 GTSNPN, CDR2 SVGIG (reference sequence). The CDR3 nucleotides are TGTGCCTGGAGTGTTAACACAGATACGCAGTATTTT. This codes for CAWSVNTDTQYF.

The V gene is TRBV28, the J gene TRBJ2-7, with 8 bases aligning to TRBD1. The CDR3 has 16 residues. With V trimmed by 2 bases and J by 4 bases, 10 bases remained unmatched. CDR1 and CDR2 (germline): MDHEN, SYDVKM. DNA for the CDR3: TGTGCCAGCAGTTTAAAGTCAGGGCAGGGGGCTTACGAGCAGTACTTC. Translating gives CASSLKSGQGAYEQYF.

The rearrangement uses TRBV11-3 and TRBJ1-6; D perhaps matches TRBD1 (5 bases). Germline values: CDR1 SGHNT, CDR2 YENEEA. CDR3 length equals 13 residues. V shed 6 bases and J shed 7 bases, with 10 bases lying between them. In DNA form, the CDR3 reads TGTGCCAGCAGTAGGGGTTGGAATTCACCCCTCCACTTT. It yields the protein CASSRGWNSPLHF.

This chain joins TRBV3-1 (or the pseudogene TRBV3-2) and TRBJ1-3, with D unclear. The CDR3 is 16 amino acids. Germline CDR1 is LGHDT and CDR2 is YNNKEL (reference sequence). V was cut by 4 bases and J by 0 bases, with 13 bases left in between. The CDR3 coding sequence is TGTGCCAGCAGCCCCAGCCGGCGGGGCTCTGGAAACACCATATATTTT. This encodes CASSPSRRGSGNTIYF.

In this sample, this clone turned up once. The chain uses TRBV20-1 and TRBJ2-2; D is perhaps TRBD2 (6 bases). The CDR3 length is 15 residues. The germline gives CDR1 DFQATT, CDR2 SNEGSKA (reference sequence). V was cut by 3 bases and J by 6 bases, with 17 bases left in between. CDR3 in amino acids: CSASGGRGAAGELFF. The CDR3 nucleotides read TGCAGTGCTAGTGGAGGGCGCGGGGCCGCCGGGGAGCTGTTTTTT.

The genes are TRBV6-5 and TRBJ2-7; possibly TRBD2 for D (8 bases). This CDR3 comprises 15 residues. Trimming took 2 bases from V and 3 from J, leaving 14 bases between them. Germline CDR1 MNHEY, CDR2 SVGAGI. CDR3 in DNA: TGTGCCAGCAGTTACCCCGGGAGGGGGCTCTACGAGCAGTACTTC. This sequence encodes CASSYPGRGLYEQYF.

The CDR3 is CASTPWRATGELFF. The CDR3 bases are TGTGCCAGCACCCCATGGCGGGCAACCGGGGAGCTGTTTTTT. J is TRBJ2-2 and V is TRBV5-8, with D possibly TRBD2 on 5 matching bases. V was shortened by 6 bases and J by 5 bases, with 14 bases between the two germline ends. Germline CDR1 and CDR2: SGHTS and YDEGEE. There are 14 residues in the CDR3. The entire variable domain, with the rest obtained from reference TRBV5-8 and TRBJ2-2, is as follows: EAGVTQSPTHLIKTRGQQATLRCSPISGHTSVYWYQQALGLGLQFLLWYDEGEERNRGNFPPRFSGRQFPNYSSELNVNALELEDSALYLCASTPWRATGELFFGEGSRLTVL.

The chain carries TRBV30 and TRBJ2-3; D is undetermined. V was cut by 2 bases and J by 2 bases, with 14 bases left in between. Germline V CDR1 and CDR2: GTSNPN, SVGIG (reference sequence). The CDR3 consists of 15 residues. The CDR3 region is CAWSRITAVTDTQYF. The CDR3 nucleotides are TGTGCCTGGAGTCGTATAACTGCGGTCACAGATACGCAGTATTTT. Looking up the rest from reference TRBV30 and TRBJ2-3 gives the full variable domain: SQTIHQWPATLVQPVGSPLSLECTVEGTSNPNLYWYRQAAGRGLQLLFYSVGIGQISSEVPQNLSASRPQDRQFILSSKKLLLSDSGFYLCAWSRITAVTDTQYFGPGTRLTVL.

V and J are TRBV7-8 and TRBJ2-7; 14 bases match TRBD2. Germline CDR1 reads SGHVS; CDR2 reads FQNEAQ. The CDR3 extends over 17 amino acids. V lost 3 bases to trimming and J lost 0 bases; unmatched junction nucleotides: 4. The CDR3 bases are TGTGCCAGCAGCTTGGGACTAGCGGGGGCCTACTCCTACGAGCAGTACTTC. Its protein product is CASSLGLAGAYSYEQYF. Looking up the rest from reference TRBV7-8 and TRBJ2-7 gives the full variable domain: GAGVSQSPRYKVAKRGQDVALRCDPISGHVSLFWYQQALGQGPEFLTYFQNEAQLDKSGLPSDRFFAERPEGSVSTLKIQRTQQEDSAVYLCASSLGLAGAYSYEQYFGPGTRLTVT.

The CDR3 loop reads CASSQRTRTENEKLFF. CDR3 DNA sequence: TGCGCCAGCAGCCAGCGTACCCGGACAGAGAATGAAAAACTGTTTTTT. The chain recombines TRBV4-1 with TRBJ1-4; possible D gene TRBD1, 6 bases. V shed 3 bases and J shed 5 bases, with 16 bases lying between them. The CDR3 has 16 amino acids. Germline V gene sequence: CDR1 MGHRA, CDR2 YSYEKL.

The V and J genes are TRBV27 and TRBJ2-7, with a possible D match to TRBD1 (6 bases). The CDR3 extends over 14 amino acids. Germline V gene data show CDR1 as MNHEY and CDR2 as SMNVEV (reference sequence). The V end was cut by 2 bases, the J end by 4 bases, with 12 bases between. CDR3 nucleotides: TGTGCCAGCAGTTTAGCAGGGGCCACGTACGAGCAGTACTTC. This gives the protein CASSLAGATYEQYF.

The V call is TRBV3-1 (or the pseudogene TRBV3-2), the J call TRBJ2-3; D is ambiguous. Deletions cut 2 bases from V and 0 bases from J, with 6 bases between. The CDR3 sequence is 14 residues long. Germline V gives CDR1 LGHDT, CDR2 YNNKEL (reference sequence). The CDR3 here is CASSQLTSTDTQYF. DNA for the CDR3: TGTGCCAGCAGCCAATTAACAAGCACAGATACGCAGTATTTT.